Listed here are 20 T cell receptor beta chains from one sample, sequenced in a study of graft-versus-host responses after intestinal transplantation. Profiling relied on immunoSEQ multiplex PCR, and the TCRdb table lists in-frame clones only, not all of them. The table lists around 130,000 clones, around 94% of them singletons. Their antigens are not known. Here the sequenced sample was unstimulated CD4+ T cells sorted from spleen or lymph node cells, taken before intestinal transplant. Source of these receptors: a human donor who received an intestinal transplant.

The chain couples TRBV6-1 to TRBJ2-7; perhaps TRBD2 as D (6 bases). Trimming removed 6 bases at V and 0 bases at J, with 15 bases between. This CDR3 is built from 15 residues. CDR1 MNHNS and CDR2 SASEGT come from the germline V gene. The CDR3 protein is CASRELAGYSYEQYF. CDR3 sequence (DNA): TGTGCCAGCAGGGAACTAGCAGGGTACTCCTACGAGCAGTACTTC.

Of note for this clone: Other DNA variants within this sample encode the same CDR3. The chain is built from TRBV5-1 and TRBJ2-3; the D is unclear. Germline V gene data show CDR1 as SGHRS and CDR2 as YFSETQ. The CDR3 contains 14 residues. The V end was cut by 0 bases, the J end by 0 bases, with 5 bases between. CDR3 amino acids: CASSLVGSTDTQYF. Written as DNA, the CDR3 is TGCGCCAGCAGCTTGGTCGGGAGCACAGATACGCAGTATTTT.

V usage is TRBV15 and J usage is TRBJ2-5, with 11 bases identical to TRBD1. The DNA end is more similar to TRBJ2-7, so the J call may be wrong. Germline V CDR1 and CDR2: LNHNV, YYDKDF (reference sequence). This CDR3 is 14 amino acids long. The CDR3 here is CATSRDRGLYEQYF. CDR3 DNA: TGTGCCACCAGCAGGGACAGGGGGCTCTACGAGCAGTACTTC.

The chain recombines TRBV9 with TRBJ2-1; 10 positions agree with TRBD2. CDR3 length: 16 residues. The germline gives CDR1 SGDLS, CDR2 YYNGEE. The V gene end was trimmed by 2 bases and the J gene end by 2 bases; junction bases not matched to a gene: 4. CDR3 in amino acids: CASSVTSGRTYNEQFF. The CDR3 bases are TGTGCCAGCAGCGTGACTAGCGGGCGAACCTACAATGAGCAGTTCTTC.

J is TRBJ1-5 and V is TRBV30, with 8 bases matching TRBD1. The CDR3 runs 17 residues. Germline CDR1 reads GTSNPN; CDR2 reads SVGIG (reference sequence). The junction had 12 bases not matched to a gene; V was cut back by 0 bases and J by 5 bases. The CDR3 loop reads CAWSVSGGAVGYQPQHF. The CDR3 DNA reads TGTGCCTGGAGTGTATCAGGGGGCGCGGTAGGGTATCAGCCCCAGCATTTT.

The chain links TRBV30 to TRBJ2-6; possible D gene TRBD1, 5 bases. Germline CDR1 and CDR2: GTSNPN and SVGIG (reference sequence). This CDR3 comprises 17 residues. Between the trimmed V and J ends, which lost 4 bases and 0 bases, there was a span of 16 bases. CDR3 nucleotide sequence: TGTGCCTGGAATTGGGGCATGGGGATCTCTGGGGCCAACGTCCTGACTTTC. Translated: CAWNWGMGISGANVLTF.

This rearrangement joins TRBV6-1 to TRBJ2-5, with D perhaps TRBD1 or TRBD2 (5 bases each). The germline V gene encodes CDR1 MNHNS and CDR2 SASEGT. Trimming stripped 5 bases from V and 5 bases from J, with 15 bases between. The CDR3 loop spans 14 amino acids. The DNA for the CDR3 is TGTGCCAGCAGTTCTAGGGGAGAGGGGGAGACCCAGTACTTC. Its protein product is CASSSRGEGETQYF.

The CDR3 here is CASTRASGYTDTQYF. In nucleotides, the CDR3 is TGTGCCAGCACTAGGGCTAGCGGCTACACAGATACGCAGTATTTT. This chain joins TRBV2 and TRBJ2-3, with TRBD2 identical over 7 bases. The CDR3 covers 15 residues. With V trimmed by 7 bases and J by 2 bases, 9 bases remained unmatched. From germline, CDR1 is SNHLY and CDR2 FYNNEI.

The V call is TRBV6-5, the J call TRBJ2-7; D possibly corresponds to TRBD1 (5 bases). The V gene lost 0 bases and the J gene lost 3 bases, with 9 bases spanning the gap. The CDR3 covers 14 residues. Germline V CDR1 and CDR2: MNHEY, SVGAGI. The CDR3 DNA follows: TGTGCCAGCAGTTACTCGACAGCTCTCTACGAGCAGTACTTC. This encodes CASSYSTALYEQYF.

The chain links TRBV27 to TRBJ2-5, with unresolved D. The CDR3 length is 13 residues. Per germline, CDR1 MNHEY and CDR2 SMNVEV (reference sequence). Trimming took off 1 base at V and 2 bases at J, with 5 bases between the two ends. In DNA, the CDR3 is TGTGCCAGCAGTTTATTCGGACAAGAGACCCAGTACTTC. As protein: CASSLFGQETQYF.

This clone was seen a single time. CDR3 amino acids: CASSEQGAGSYEQYF. DNA of the CDR3: TGTGCCAGCTCAGAACAGGGGGCCGGTTCCTACGAGCAGTACTTC. The rearrangement uses TRBV18 and TRBJ2-7, with 9 positions matching TRBD1. V trimming: 5 bases; J trimming: 1 base; junction bases outside the gene matches: 6. The CDR3 runs 15 residues. CDR1 is KGHSH and CDR2 is LQKENI in the germline V gene.

The chain combines TRBV5-1 with TRBJ2-1, with 8 bases fitting TRBD2. V lost 0 bases to trimming and J lost 3 bases; unmatched junction nucleotides: 5. The germline V gene encodes CDR1 SGHRS and CDR2 YFSETQ. The CDR3 is made up of 16 amino acids. In DNA form, the CDR3 reads TGCGCCAGCAGCTTGGCAGGCGGGGGGTTCTACAATGAGCAGTTCTTC. Amino acid sequence: CASSLAGGGFYNEQFF.

This chain connects TRBV14 to TRBJ2-5; 10 bases are a match to TRBD2. With 1 base clipped from V and 2 bases from J, the junction kept 7 bases outside the gene matches. Germline V gene sequence: CDR1 SGHDN, CDR2 FVKESK. CDR3 length: 17 amino acids. The CDR3 protein is CASSQGLAGAGQETQYF. The CDR3 nucleotides read TGTGCCAGCAGCCAAGGTCTAGCGGGGGCCGGGCAAGAGACCCAGTACTTC.

The rearrangement links TRBV11-2 to TRBJ2-3, with a tentative D call TRBD1 (5 bases). The CDR3 has 15 residues. The V gene lost 1 base and the J gene lost 3 bases, with 11 bases spanning the gap. CDR1 and CDR2 (germline): SGHAT, FQNNGV. The CDR3, as DNA: TGTGCCAGCAGCTTAGGCGGAAGGGGTACAGATACGCAGTATTTT. This encodes CASSLGGRGTDTQYF. Combining the CDR3 with reference TRBV11-2 and TRBJ2-3 gives the whole variable domain EAGVAQSPRYKIIEKRQSVAFWCNPISGHATLYWYQQILGQGPKLLIQFQNNGVVDDSQLPKDRFSAERLKGVDSTLKIQPAKLEDSAVYLCASSLGGRGTDTQYFGPGTRLTVL.

The chain has TRBV7-9 and TRBJ2-7; TRBD1 is a possible D gene (6 bases). The CDR3 runs 14 residues. Germline V CDR1 and CDR2: SEHNR, FQNEAQ (reference sequence). The ends were cut back, 4 bases at V and 2 bases at J, with 12 bases in the middle. CDR3 DNA sequence: TGTGCCAGCAGCTGGACAGCTGCCCCCTACGAGCAGTACTTC. Translating it yields CASSWTAAPYEQYF.

This clone was seen just once. The chain links TRBV27 to TRBJ2-3, with 9 bases fitting TRBD2. This CDR3 spans 15 amino acids. Germline V gives CDR1 MNHEY, CDR2 SMNVEV (reference sequence). Trimming at V came to 2 bases and at J to 4 bases, leaving 4 bases not matched to a gene. The CDR3 region has the DNA TGTGCCAGCAGTTTAGCGGGGGGGCGCTCAGATACGCAGTATTTT. This codes for CASSLAGGRSDTQYF.

The rearrangement uses TRBV11-2 and TRBJ1-1; D perhaps matches TRBD1 (5 bases). Germline V gene data show CDR1 as SGHAT and CDR2 as FQNNGV. Trimming took 5 bases from V and 0 from J, leaving 16 bases between them. This CDR3 has 16 amino acids. The CDR3 protein is CASSRRSGAVNTEAFF. DNA of the CDR3: TGTGCCAGCAGCAGAAGGAGCGGGGCGGTGAACACTGAAGCTTTCTTT. The full variable domain, with the rest looked up from reference TRBV11-2 and TRBJ1-1, is EAGVAQSPRYKIIEKRQSVAFWCNPISGHATLYWYQQILGQGPKLLIQFQNNGVVDDSQLPKDRFSAERLKGVDSTLKIQPAKLEDSAVYLCASSRRSGAVNTEAFFGQGTRLTVV.

This sequence joins TRBV19 and TRBJ2-3; 7 nucleotides match TRBD1. J lost 4 bases, V lost 8 bases, and 9 bases had no gene match. From germline, CDR1 is LNHDA and CDR2 SQIVND (reference sequence). This CDR3 has 14 amino acids. In nucleotides, the CDR3 is TGTGCCAGTGAATCGACAGGGCGCCCAGATACGCAGTATTTT. Protein: CASESTGRPDTQYF.

The chain links TRBV7-3 to TRBJ2-2; 10 bases agree with TRBD2. V gave up 1 base and J gave up 1 base; unmatched junction bases: 6. CDR1 and CDR2 (germline): SGHTA, FQGTGA. The CDR3 is 18 amino acids. The CDR3: CASSLSGLAGVNTGELFF. For the CDR3, the DNA is TGTGCCAGCAGCTTAAGTGGGCTAGCGGGGGTGAACACCGGGGAGCTGTTTTTT.

The V call is TRBV2, the J call TRBJ2-1, with a possible D match to TRBD2 (5 bases). Germline CDR1 and CDR2: SNHLY and FYNNEI. CDR3 size: 15 residues. The V end was cut by 6 bases, the J end by 8 bases, with 20 bases between. The CDR3 loop reads CASRPTSGVRDEQFF. The CDR3 region has the DNA TGTGCCAGCAGACCCACGTCCGGGGTACGGGATGAGCAGTTCTTC.